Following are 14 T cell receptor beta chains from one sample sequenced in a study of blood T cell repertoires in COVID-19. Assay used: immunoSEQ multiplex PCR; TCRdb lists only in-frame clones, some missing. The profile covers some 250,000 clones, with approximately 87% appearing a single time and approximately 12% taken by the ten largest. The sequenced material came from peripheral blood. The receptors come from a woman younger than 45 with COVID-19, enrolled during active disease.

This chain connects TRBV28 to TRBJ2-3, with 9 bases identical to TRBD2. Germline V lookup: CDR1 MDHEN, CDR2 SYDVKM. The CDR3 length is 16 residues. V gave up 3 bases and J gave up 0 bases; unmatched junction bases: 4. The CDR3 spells CASSFVLAGSTDTQYF. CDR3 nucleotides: TGTGCCAGCAGTTTCGTACTAGCGGGTAGCACAGATACGCAGTATTTT.

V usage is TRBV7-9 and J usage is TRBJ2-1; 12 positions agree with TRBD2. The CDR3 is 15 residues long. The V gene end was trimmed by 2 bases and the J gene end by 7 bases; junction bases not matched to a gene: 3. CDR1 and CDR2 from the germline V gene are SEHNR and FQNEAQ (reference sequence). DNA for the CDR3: TGTGCCAGCAGCTTACTAGCGGGGGGGCCTAATGAGCAGTTCTTC. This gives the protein CASSLLAGGPNEQFF.

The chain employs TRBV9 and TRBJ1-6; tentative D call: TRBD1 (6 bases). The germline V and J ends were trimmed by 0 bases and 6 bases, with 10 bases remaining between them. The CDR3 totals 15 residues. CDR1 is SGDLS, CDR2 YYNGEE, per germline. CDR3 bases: TGTGCCAGCAGCGTAGGAGGACAGAGTAATTCACCCCTCCACTTT. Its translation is CASSVGGQSNSPLHF. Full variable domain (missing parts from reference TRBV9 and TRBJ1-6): DSGVTQTPKHLITATGQRVTLRCSPRSGDLSVYWYQQSLDQGLQFLIQYYNGEERAKGNILERFSAQQFPDLHSELNLSSLELGDSALYFCASSVGGQSNSPLHFGNGTRLTVT.

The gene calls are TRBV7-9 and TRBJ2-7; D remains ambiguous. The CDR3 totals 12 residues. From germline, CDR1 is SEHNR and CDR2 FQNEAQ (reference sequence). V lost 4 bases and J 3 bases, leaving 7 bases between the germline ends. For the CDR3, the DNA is TGTGCCAGCAGCTCCCAGGTCTACGAGCAGTACTTC. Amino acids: CASSSQVYEQYF.

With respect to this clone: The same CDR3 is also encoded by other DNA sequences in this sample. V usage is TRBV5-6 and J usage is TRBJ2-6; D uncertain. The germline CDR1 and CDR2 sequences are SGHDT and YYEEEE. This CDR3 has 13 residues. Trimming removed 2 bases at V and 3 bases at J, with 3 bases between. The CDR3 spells CASSLYGANVLTF. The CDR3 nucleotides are TGTGCCAGCAGCTTATATGGGGCCAACGTCCTGACTTTC.

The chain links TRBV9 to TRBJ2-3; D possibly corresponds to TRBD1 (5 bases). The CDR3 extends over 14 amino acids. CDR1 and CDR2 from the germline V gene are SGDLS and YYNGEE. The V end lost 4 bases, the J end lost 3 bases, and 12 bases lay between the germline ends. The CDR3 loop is CASSPTPGTDTQYF. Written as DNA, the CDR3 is TGTGCCAGCAGCCCCACCCCAGGGACAGATACGCAGTATTTT.

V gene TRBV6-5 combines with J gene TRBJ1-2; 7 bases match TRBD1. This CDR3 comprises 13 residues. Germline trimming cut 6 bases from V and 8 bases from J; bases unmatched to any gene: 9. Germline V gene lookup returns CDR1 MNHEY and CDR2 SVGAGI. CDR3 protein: CASSQNRGRGYTF. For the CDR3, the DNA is TGTGCCAGCAGCCAAAACAGGGGTCGGGGCTACACCTTC.

Here the CDR3 DNA reads TGTGCCAGCAGTTTGGTAGCACTTCGCACAGATACGCAGTATTTT. Protein product: CASSLVALRTDTQYF. The rearrangement uses TRBV6-5 and TRBJ2-3; D is unclear. The V gene's germline CDR1 is MNHEY and CDR2 SVGAGI. V dropped 4 bases and J dropped 1 base, with 12 bases sitting between them. The CDR3 extends over 15 amino acids.

CDR3 nucleotide sequence: TGCAGCGTTGGGGGAGGGGGGTTCGGCAATCAGCCCCAGCATTTT. It yields the protein CSVGGGGFGNQPQHF. This chain connects TRBV29-1 to TRBJ1-5; TRBD1 is a possible D gene (6 bases). Germline V CDR1 and CDR2: SQVTM, ANQGSEA. Deletions cut 4 bases from V and 2 bases from J, with 15 bases between. The CDR3 is made up of 15 amino acids.

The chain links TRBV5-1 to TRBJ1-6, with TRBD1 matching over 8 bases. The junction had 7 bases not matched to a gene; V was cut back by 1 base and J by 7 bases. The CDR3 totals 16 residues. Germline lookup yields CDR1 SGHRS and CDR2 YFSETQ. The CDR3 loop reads CASSLSPTGENSPLHF. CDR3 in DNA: TGCGCCAGCAGCTTGTCTCCGACAGGGGAAAATTCACCCCTCCACTTT. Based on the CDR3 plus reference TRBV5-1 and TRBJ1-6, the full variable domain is KAGVTQTPRYLIKTRGQQVTLSCSPISGHRSVSWYQQTPGQGLQFLFEYFSETQRNKGNFPGRFSGRQFSNSRSEMNVSTLELGDSALYLCASSLSPTGENSPLHFGNGTRLTVT.

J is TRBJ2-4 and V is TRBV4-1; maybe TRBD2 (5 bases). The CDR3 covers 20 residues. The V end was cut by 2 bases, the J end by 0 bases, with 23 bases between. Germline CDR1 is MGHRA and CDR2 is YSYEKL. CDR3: CASSQLPLSPSGLAKNIQYF. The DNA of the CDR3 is TGCGCCAGCAGCCAACTTCCCCTCTCCCCCTCCGGACTAGCCAAAAACATTCAGTACTTC.

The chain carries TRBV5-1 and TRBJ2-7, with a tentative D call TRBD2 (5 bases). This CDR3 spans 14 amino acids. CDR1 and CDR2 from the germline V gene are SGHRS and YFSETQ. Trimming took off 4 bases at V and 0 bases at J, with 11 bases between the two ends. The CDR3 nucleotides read TGCGCCAGCAGCAACACCGGGGACTCCTACGAGCAGTACTTC. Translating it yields CASSNTGDSYEQYF.

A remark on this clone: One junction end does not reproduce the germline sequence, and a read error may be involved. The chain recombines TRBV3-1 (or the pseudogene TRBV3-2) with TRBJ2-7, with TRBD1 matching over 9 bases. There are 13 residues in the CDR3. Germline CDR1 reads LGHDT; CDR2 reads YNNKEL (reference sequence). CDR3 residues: CASSEDWGTGRNF. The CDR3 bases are TGTGCCAGCAGCGAAGATTGGGGGACAGGGCGAAACTTC.

The CDR3 spells CASKGHIQETQYF. The CDR3 coding sequence is TGTGCCAGCAAGGGACATATACAAGAGACCCAGTACTTC. The V and J genes are TRBV6-6 and TRBJ2-5; maybe TRBD1 (6 bases). Germline V gene sequence: CDR1 MNHNY, CDR2 SVGAGI (reference sequence). V was shortened by 7 bases and J by 2 bases, with 11 bases between the two germline ends. The CDR3 length is 13 residues.